Presented here are 18 T cell receptor beta chains from one specimen sequenced in a study of T-cell reconstitution after alpha-beta-depleted transplantation in children. Library preparation (for TCRbeta) was performed with unique molecular identifiers. MiXCR was run by TCRdb on the PCR reads, yielding one entry per CDR3 protein. The profile shows hundreds of thousands of distinct CDR3 sequences, more than 9% of them singletons. The material sequenced was PBMCs from the stem cell graft donor, taken from the stem cell graft. Every receptor here comes from a human donor who donated a stem cell graft to a child with SCID.

This clonotype occurred once. Its ends do not fully match the called genes, so a read error is possible. The chain carries TRBV11-2 and TRBJ2-5; D tentatively reads TRBD1 or TRBD2 (5 bases each). The CDR3 loop spans 16 amino acids. Germline V lookup: CDR1 SGHAT, CDR2 FQNNGV. CDR3 bases: TGTACCAGCAGCTCAACTACCGGAGTGGGGGAAGAGACCCAGTACTTC. Translated, it gives CTSSSTTGVGEETQYF.

The chain couples TRBV6-2 or TRBV6-3 to TRBJ1-2; TRBD1 agrees at 10 bases. V was clipped by 5 bases and J by 7 bases; unmatched bases: 10. CDR1 and CDR2 (germline): MNHEY, SVGEGT. The CDR3 is 15 residues long. In DNA form, the CDR3 reads TGTGCCAGCAGTAGAACGACAGGGGGCGTTCTTGGCTACACCTTC. Translating it yields CASSRTTGGVLGYTF.

This chain uses TRBV7-2 with TRBJ2-3, with a weak D call TRBD2 (6 bases). The CDR3 is 12 amino acids. Germline V gene lookup returns CDR1 SGHTA and CDR2 FQGNSA. The V end was cut by 1 base, the J end by 12 bases, with 11 bases between. The CDR3 sequence is CASSLVTSLQYF. The CDR3 region has the DNA TGTGCCAGCAGCTTAGTGACTAGTCTTCAGTATTTT.

Concerning this clonotype: An end of the junction differs from the germline gene, which may be a read error. The chain uses TRBV12-3 or TRBV12-4 and TRBJ1-6; D uncertain. The CDR3 is 13 residues long. The CDR3 DNA reads as TGTGCCAGCAGACTGACTGGTAATTCACCCCTCTACTTT. Translation gives CASRLTGNSPLYF.

The chain combines TRBV29-1 with TRBJ1-4; TRBD1 matches at 9 bases. V trimming: 3 bases; J trimming: 5 bases; junction bases outside the gene matches: 1. Looked up from germline, CDR1 is SQVTM and CDR2 is ANQGSEA. The CDR3 has 13 amino acids. CDR3 bases: TGCAGCGTTGACGGGACAGGGAATGAAAAACTGTTTTTT. Protein product: CSVDGTGNEKLFF.

The genes are TRBV7-3 and TRBJ2-6; D remains unclear. Germline V lookup: CDR1 SGHTA, CDR2 FQGTGA. This CDR3 is built from 15 residues. The V end was cut by 5 bases, the J end by 1 base, with 9 bases between. This CDR3 reads CASSLLASGANVLTF. CDR3 nucleotide sequence: TGTGCCAGCAGCCTCTTGGCTTCTGGGGCCAACGTCCTGACTTTC.

The DNA for the CDR3 is TGTGCCAGCAGTTACGCCGTTGGGGAGAAGAGCAATCAGCCCCAGCATTTT. Its translation is CASSYAVGEKSNQPQHF. The chain joins TRBV6-5 to TRBJ1-5; D remains unclear. Germline CDR1 MNHEY, CDR2 SVGAGI. Trimming cost V 2 bases and J 1 base, with 15 bases left between them. The CDR3 is made up of 17 amino acids.

This clonotype turned up a few times. This chain links TRBV4-1 with TRBJ2-7, with 8 bases aligning to TRBD2. The CDR3 has 14 amino acids. The V gene end was trimmed by 4 bases and the J gene end by 3 bases; junction bases not matched to a gene: 5. In germline, CDR1 is MGHRA, CDR2 YSYEKL. The chain's CDR3 is CASSPGTRGYEQYF. The CDR3 region has the DNA TGCGCCAGCAGCCCCGGGACTAGGGGCTACGAGCAGTACTTC.

The chain carries TRBV25-1 and TRBJ1-1; D remains unclear. The CDR3 is made up of 14 amino acids. CDR1 is MGHDK, CDR2 SYGVNS, per germline. V dropped 0 bases and J dropped 5 bases, with 10 bases sitting between them. CDR3 DNA sequence: TGTGCCAGCAGTGAATACCTCGGTAGGACTGAAGCTTTCTTT. Protein: CASSEYLGRTEAFF.

This chain links TRBV19 with TRBJ2-1; 7 bases fit TRBD1. The CDR3 length is 13 residues. Trimming cost V 3 bases and J 9 bases; bases outside gene matches: 5. CDR1 and CDR2 from the germline V gene are LNHDA and SQIVND (reference sequence). The CDR3 sequence: CASSILGGGEQFF. The CDR3 region has the DNA TGTGCCAGTAGTATCTTAGGGGGCGGTGAGCAGTTCTTC.

The rearrangement joins TRBV7-8 to TRBJ2-7, with D possibly TRBD1 on 6 matching bases. The CDR3 covers 15 residues. The germline gives CDR1 SGHVS, CDR2 FQNEAQ. V gave up 7 bases and J gave up 7 bases, with 23 bases separating them. CDR3 DNA sequence: TGTGCCAGCAACCCTTTTTTAGACAGGTGGGAGGAGCAGTACTTC. Translation: CASNPFLDRWEEQYF.

This clonotype was picked up many times. This sequence joins TRBV25-1 and TRBJ2-1; D is unclear. Germline V gene sequence: CDR1 MGHDK, CDR2 SYGVNS. V lost 5 bases and J lost 2, with 4 bases in between. The CDR3 loop spans 12 amino acids. The CDR3 sequence is CASSPPYNEQFF. The CDR3 DNA reads TGTGCCAGCAGTCCCCCCTACAATGAGCAGTTCTTC.

V and J are TRBV9 and TRBJ2-5; 8 nucleotides align to TRBD2. V lost 2 bases to trimming and J lost 0 bases; unmatched junction nucleotides: 3. CDR3 length: 15 amino acids. The germline gives CDR1 SGDLS, CDR2 YYNGEE. As DNA, the CDR3 is TGTGCCAGCAGCGTGTTAGCGGGATACCAAGAGACCCAGTACTTC. Translation: CASSVLAGYQETQYF.

This clonotype was counted between two and nine times. At one boundary the junction diverges from the germline segment, which might be a read error. The rearrangement joins TRBV29-1 to TRBJ1-1, with 8 bases matching TRBD1. The CDR3 has 13 residues. The germline CDR1 and CDR2 sequences are SQVTM and ANQGSEA. The CDR3 DNA reads as TGCAGCGCCCTCCGACAGGGGAACCCTGAAGCTTTCTTT. It translates to CSALRQGNPEAFF.

This clonotype was detected many times. The chain links TRBV12-3 or TRBV12-4 to TRBJ2-5; tentatively, D is TRBD1 (6 bases). The CDR3 loop spans 14 amino acids. The V end was cut by 5 bases, the J end by 5 bases, with 15 bases between. In nucleotides, the CDR3 is TGTGCCAGCAGTCCGAGACAGGACCGGGAGACCCAGTACTTC. Its translation: CASSPRQDRETQYF.

The rearrangement joins TRBV7-9 to TRBJ2-3, with TRBD2 matching over 10 bases. The CDR3 totals 15 residues. V was pared by 6 bases and J by 5 bases, with 8 bases of the junction left unmatched. Per the germline V gene, CDR1 is SEHNR and CDR2 is FQNEAQ (reference sequence). CDR3 region: CASRHPSGGEDTQYF. In DNA, the CDR3 is TGTGCCAGCAGACACCCTAGCGGGGGTGAAGATACGCAGTATTTT.

This clonotype was counted ten times or more. The J gene is TRBJ1-2, the V gene TRBV12-3 or TRBV12-4, with 7 bases aligning to TRBD1. There are 12 residues in the CDR3. V shed 5 bases, J shed 4 bases, and the junction held 1 base outside the gene matches. As DNA, the CDR3 is TGTGCCAGCAGTGCAGGGGGCTATGGCTACACCTTC. It translates to CASSAGGYGYTF.

This clonotype was observed at least ten times. V usage is TRBV29-1 and J usage is TRBJ2-7; no reliable D call. V shed 0 bases and J shed 4 bases, with 4 bases lying between them. The CDR3 totals 11 residues. The germline gives CDR1 SQVTM, CDR2 ANQGSEA. Here the CDR3 DNA reads TGCAGCGTTGAAGACCTTTACGAGCAGTACTTC. Amino acid sequence: CSVEDLYEQYF.